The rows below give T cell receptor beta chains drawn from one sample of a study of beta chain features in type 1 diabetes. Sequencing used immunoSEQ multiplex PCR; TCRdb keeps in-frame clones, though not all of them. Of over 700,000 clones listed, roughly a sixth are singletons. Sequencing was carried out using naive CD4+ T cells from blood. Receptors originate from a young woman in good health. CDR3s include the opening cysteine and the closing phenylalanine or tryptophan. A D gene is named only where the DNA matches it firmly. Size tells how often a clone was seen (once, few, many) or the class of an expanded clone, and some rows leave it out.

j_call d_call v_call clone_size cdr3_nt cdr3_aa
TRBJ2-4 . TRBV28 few TGTGCCAGCAGTACCACAGGGCAGGGGGCCAAAAACATTCAGTACTTC CASSTTGQGAKNIQYF
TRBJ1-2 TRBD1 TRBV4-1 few TGCGCCAGCAGCCCCACCTCGACAGGGAGACGTAACTATGGCTACACCTTC CASSPTSTGRRNYGYTF
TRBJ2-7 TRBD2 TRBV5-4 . TGTGCCAGCAGCTTGGACCTAACTAGCGGGAGCTCCTACGAGCAGTACTTC CASSLDLTSGSSYEQYF
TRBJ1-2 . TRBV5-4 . TGTGCCAGCAGCCTGACTACTGAAGGCTACACCTTC CASSLTTEGYTF
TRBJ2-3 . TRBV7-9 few TGTGCCAGCAGCTTAGTCTTCACAGATACGCAGTATTTT CASSLVFTDTQYF
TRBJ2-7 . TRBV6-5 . TGTGCCAGCAGTTACACATCCGGGAGTTCCTACGAGCAGTACTTC CASSYTSGSSYEQYF
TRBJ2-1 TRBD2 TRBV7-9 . TGTGCCAGCAGCTTTTTCGGCGGGAGTGTTAGGAATGAGCAGTTCTTC CASSFFGGSVRNEQFF
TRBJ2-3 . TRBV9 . TGTGCCAGCAGCGTAGCAGGGCGGGACACAGATACGCAGTATTTT CASSVAGRDTDTQYF
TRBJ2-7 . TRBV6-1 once TGTGCCAGCAGTGAAGGGGGGTTTGGCTACGAGCAGTACTTC CASSEGGFGYEQYF
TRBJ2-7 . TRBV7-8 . TGTGCCAGCAGCTTAGGTGTGACAGACACCTACGAGCAGTACTTC CASSLGVTDTYEQYF
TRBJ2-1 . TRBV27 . TGTGCCAGCAGACTCCTCCAGGGAAGCTCCTACAATGAGCAGTTCTTC CASRLLQGSSYNEQFF
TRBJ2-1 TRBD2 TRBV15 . TGTGCCACCAGCAGAACGACTAGCGTCTACAATGAGCAGTTCTTC CATSRTTSVYNEQFF
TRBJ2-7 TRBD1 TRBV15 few TGTGCCACCAGCAGAGAAATACAGGGGAACTACGAGCAGTACTTC CATSREIQGNYEQYF
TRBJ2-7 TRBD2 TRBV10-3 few TGTGCCATCAGTAGTGACCGACTAGCTGGGTACGAGCAGTACTTC CAISSDRLAGYEQYF
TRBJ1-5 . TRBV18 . TGTGCCAGCTCACCGGCCGCAGGAGGTCAGCCCCAGCATTTT CASSPAAGGQPQHF
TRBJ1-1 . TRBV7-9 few TGTGCCAGCAGCTTAGGGAGTGGGGGAGAAGCTTTCTTT CASSLGSGGEAFF
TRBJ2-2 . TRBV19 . TGTGCCAGTAACGACAGCCCCCATTCCGCTAACACCGGGGAGCTGTTTTTT CASNDSPHSANTGELFF
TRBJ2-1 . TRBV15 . TGTGCCACCAGCAGAGATACTTGGGGGAATGAGCAGTTCTTC CATSRDTWGNEQFF
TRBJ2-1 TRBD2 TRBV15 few TGTGCCACCAGCAGACCTGGGACTAGCGGGAGGGCCTCCTACAATGAGCAGTTCTTC CATSRPGTSGRASYNEQFF
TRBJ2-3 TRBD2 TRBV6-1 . TGTGCCAGCAGTGAATTTGGACTAGCAAGAGCAGATACGCAGTATTTT CASSEFGLARADTQYF
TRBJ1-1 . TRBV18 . TGTGCCAGCTCACCACAAGACAGTGAAGCTTTCTTT CASSPQDSEAFF
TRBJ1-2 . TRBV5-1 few TGCGCCAGCAGCTCCCACACAGGACGGGCTAACTATGGCTACACCTTC CASSSHTGRANYGYTF
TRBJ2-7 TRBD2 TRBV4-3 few TGCGCCAGCAGCCAAGATCTAGCGGGAAGAATCGAGCAGTACTTC CASSQDLAGRIEQYF
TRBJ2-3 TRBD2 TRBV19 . TGTGCCAGTAGTGTCCGAGCGGGAAACACAGATACGCAGTATTTT CASSVRAGNTDTQYF
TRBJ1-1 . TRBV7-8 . TGTGCCAGCAGCTTACGCGGGATCGGGAGTTTAAACACTGAAGCTTTCTTT CASSLRGIGSLNTEAFF
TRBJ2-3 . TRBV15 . TGTGCCACCAGCAGAGATGGACTTAGCACAGATACGCAGTATTTT CATSRDGLSTDTQYF
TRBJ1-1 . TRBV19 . TGTGCCAGTAGTATCTCCGGGAGGCAAGGTCGGTTCGGCGAAGCTTTCTTT CASSISGRQGRFGEAFF
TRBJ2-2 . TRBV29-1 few TGCAGCGTTCGGTCAGGGGAACGCACCGGGGAGCTGTTTTTT CSVRSGERTGELFF
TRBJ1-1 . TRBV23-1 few TGCGCCAGCAGTCCCGTTCGGGGTGAAGCTTTCTTT CASSPVRGEAFF
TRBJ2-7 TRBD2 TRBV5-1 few TGCGCCAGCAGTCAGGGAGGGACTAGCGAGGCCTACGAGCAGTACTTC CASSQGGTSEAYEQYF
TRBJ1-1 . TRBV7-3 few TGTGCCAGCAGCTTACATAGGGGGACTGAAGCTTTCTTT CASSLHRGTEAFF
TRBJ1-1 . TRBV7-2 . TGTGCCAGCAGCTTTGACGGGCCTGGCACTGAAGCTTTCTTT CASSFDGPGTEAFF
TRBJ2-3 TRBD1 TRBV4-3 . TGCGCCAGCAGCCAAGGCGGCCAGGGGGCTACAGATACGCAGTATTTT CASSQGGQGATDTQYF
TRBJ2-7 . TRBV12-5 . TGTGCTAGTGGTTTGGAGACTCCGGGACACGGAGGGTACTACGAGCAGTACTTC CASGLETPGHGGYYEQYF
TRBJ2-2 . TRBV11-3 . TGTGCCAGCAGCTTGAGACCAGCCGGGGAGCTGTTTTTT CASSLRPAGELFF
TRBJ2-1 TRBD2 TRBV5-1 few TGCGCCAGCAGCTTGGGGGAACTAGCGGGAGGGCCTCTGTTCTTC CASSLGELAGGPLFF
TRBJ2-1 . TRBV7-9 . TGTGCCAGCAGCTTGTTACTGGCGGAAAACAATGAGCAGTTCTTC CASSLLLAENNEQFF
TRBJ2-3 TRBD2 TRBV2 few TGTGCCAGCAGGCGGGGGGGAGGAGAAACGCAGTATTTT CASRRGGGETQYF
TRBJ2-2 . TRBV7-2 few TGTGCCAGCAGCTTAGACGGCGGGGCCAGTGCCGGGGAGCTGTTTTTT CASSLDGGASAGELFF
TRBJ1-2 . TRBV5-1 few TGCGCCAGCAGCTTGGAAGAGACAGGAGGCTACACCTTC CASSLEETGGYTF
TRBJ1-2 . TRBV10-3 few TGTGCCATCAGTGAGGGTGGCAGCTATGGCTACACCTTC CAISEGGSYGYTF
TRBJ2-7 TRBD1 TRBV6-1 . TGTGCCAGCAGTGAAGCCTTACAGGGGGCCTACGAGCAGTACTTC CASSEALQGAYEQYF
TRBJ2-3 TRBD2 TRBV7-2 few TGTGCCAGCAGCTTGCCACAACTAGCGGAACTCACAGATACGCAGTATTTT CASSLPQLAELTDTQYF
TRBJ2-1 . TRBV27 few TGTGCCAGCGGTCGCGGAGGGAGCTCCTACAATGAGCAGTTCTTC CASGRGGSSYNEQFF
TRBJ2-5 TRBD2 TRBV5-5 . TGTGCCAGCAGCTTGATCCTCGGGGGGTTCCGAGAGACCCAGTACTTC CASSLILGGFRETQYF
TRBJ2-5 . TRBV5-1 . TGCGCCAGCAGCTTGGCAAGACCCGGGGAGACCCAGTACTTC CASSLARPGETQYF
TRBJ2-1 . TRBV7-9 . TGCGCCAGCAGCTTTACCCCAGAGACTGAGCAGTTCTTC CASSFTPETEQFF
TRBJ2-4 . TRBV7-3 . TGTGCCAGCAGCTTAGCAGGGTCCAAAAACATTCAGTACTTC CASSLAGSKNIQYF
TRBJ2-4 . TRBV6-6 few TGTGCCAGCAGTTCTAGGGAAGAAAACATTCAGTACTTC CASSSREENIQYF
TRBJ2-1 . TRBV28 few TGTGCCAGCAGTTTGGGCTACTTTAATGAGCAGTTCTTC CASSLGYFNEQFF
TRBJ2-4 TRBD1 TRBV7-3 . TGTGCCAGCAGCCCAACAGGGGCGCCAGCCAAAAACATTCAGTACTTC CASSPTGAPAKNIQYF